This T cell receptor (beta chain) was identified in a study of vaccination and CD4 T cells after COVID-19. In its sample, this clonotype was seen a few times. Its specificity is unknown. Treatment meaning: approximately 10-day PBMC culture with coronavirus spike peptide pools or control peptides (ViraFEST assay). CD4+ T cells of the unexposed donor were collected before the COVID-19 pandemic (2011-2018). Oncomine TCR Beta short-read sequencing was applied to DNA from cultured CD4+ T cells. TCRdb reprocessed the PCR reads via MiXCR and lists one record per CDR3 protein. The data contain about 7,500 distinct CDR3 sequences, approximately 52% of them singletons. The sample taken for sequencing was CD4+ T cells from blood, cultured in vitro. This TCR came from a human donor in good health.

CDR3 protein: CASSLYGTGESPLHF. CDR3 coding DNA: TGTGCCAGCAGCTTATACGGGACAGGGGAGTCACCCCTCCACTTT. The chain is built from TRBV7-6 and TRBJ1-6; 10 nucleotides agree with TRBD1. J gave up 10 bases and V 2 bases, and 5 bases lay outside the gene matches. The germline V gene has CDR1 SGHVS and CDR2 FNYEAQ. The CDR3 extends over 15 amino acids. Combining the CDR3 with reference TRBV7-6 and TRBJ1-6 gives the whole variable domain GAGVSQSPRYKVTKRGQDVALRCDPISGHVSLYWYRQALGQGPEFLTYFNYEAQQDKSGLPNDRFSAERPEGSISTLTIQRTEQRDSAMYRCASSLYGTGESPLHFGNGTRLTVT.